This T cell receptor beta chain originates from a study of CD8 T cells in ankylosing spondylitis. Overall study findings and caveats: Disease-linked clones reportedly showed significant enrichment in matched ankylosing spondylitis synovial fluid. Disease-linked clones had a CD8+ phenotype and relatively low frequency in peripheral blood. For ankylosing spondylitis blood, a TCR beta motif of 7 to 9 highly homologous variants appeared characteristic.

This clonotype was detected many times. Its antigen is undetermined. Quantitative 5'-RACE was performed with molecular barcodes, and it yielded the TCR beta libraries. TCRdb called the 5' RACE reads again in MiXCR, with one record for every CDR3 protein. The repertoire holds some 240,000 distinct CDR3 sequences, with roughly 8.6% as singletons. Per germline, CDR1 SGHRS and CDR2 YFSETQ. The CDR3 is 13 residues long. V lost 4 bases and J lost 1, with 8 bases in between. The sequenced material came from blood, either unsorted or a sorted T cell fraction (not recorded which). The rearrangement uses TRBV5-1 and TRBJ1-1, with D perhaps matching TRBD1 (6 bases). This sequence was found in a male donor with ankylosing spondylitis or in good health (not recorded which). The CDR3 sequence: CASSVQGNTEAFF. The CDR3, as DNA: TGCGCCAGCAGCGTACAGGGGAACACTGAAGCTTTCTTT.